The clone carrying this T cell receptor beta chain was observed a single time. This CDR3 is 16 amino acids long. Germline lookup yields CDR1 SGHRS and CDR2 YFSETQ. J gave up 0 bases and V 2 bases, and 4 bases lay outside the gene matches. The data were obtained in a study of blood T cell repertoires in COVID-19. Study overall: T cells, B-cell-depleted T cells, or PBMCs provided the cDNA or gDNA that served as material.

Original handling: Estimates of nucleated cell counts were drawn from the amplification of reference gene primers. Assay used: immunoSEQ multiplex PCR; TCRdb lists only in-frame clones, some missing. D and trimming were read from the DNA, whereas the V and J calls and clone size are those reported in that table. The data show 220,000 or so clones, around four fifths seen once. The sequence was collected from a woman older than 75 with COVID-19, enrolled during active disease. The chain links TRBV5-1 to TRBJ1-4; 7 nucleotides line up with TRBD1. Material for sequencing was peripheral blood. The CDR3 loop reads CASSLDQGATNEKLFF. In DNA, the CDR3 is TGCGCCAGCAGCTTAGACCAGGGGGCAACTAATGAAAAACTGTTTTTT.